This T cell receptor beta chain was obtained from a study of T cells after yellow fever vaccination. About the study: Fractions containing few cells were prepared with SMART-Seq v4 Ultra Low Input.

This clonotype was seen a few times. MiXCR was run by TCRdb on the 5' RACE reads, yielding one entry per CDR3 protein. The repertoire holds a few hundred thousand distinct CDR3 sequences, with about 6.9% as singletons. The specimen comprised PBMCs, sampled about 41 days after the first yellow fever vaccination. The TCR sequence derives from a man between 18 and 35 years old who received the YFV17D yellow fever vaccine.

The CDR3 nucleotides are TGCAGTGCTGGACTTTCCTCCTACAATGAGCAGTTCTTC. It specifies CSAGLSSYNEQFF. The V and J genes are TRBV20-1 and TRBJ2-1; perhaps TRBD2 as D (5 bases). The V gene lost 5 bases and the J gene lost 0 bases, with 8 bases spanning the gap. Germline CDR1 is DFQATT and CDR2 is SNEGSKA (reference sequence). CDR3 length: 13 residues.